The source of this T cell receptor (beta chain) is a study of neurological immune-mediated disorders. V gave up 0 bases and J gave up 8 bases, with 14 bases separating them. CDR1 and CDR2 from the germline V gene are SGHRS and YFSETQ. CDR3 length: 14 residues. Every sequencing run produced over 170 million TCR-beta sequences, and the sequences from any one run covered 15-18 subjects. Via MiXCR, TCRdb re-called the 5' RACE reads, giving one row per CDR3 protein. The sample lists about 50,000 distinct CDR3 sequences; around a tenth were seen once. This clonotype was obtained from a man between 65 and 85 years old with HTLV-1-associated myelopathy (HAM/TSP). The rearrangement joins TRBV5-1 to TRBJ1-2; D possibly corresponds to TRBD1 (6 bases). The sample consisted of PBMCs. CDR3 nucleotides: TGCGCCAGCAGCTTGGACCAGGGACAAGGAGGCTACACCTTC. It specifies CASSLDQGQGGYTF.